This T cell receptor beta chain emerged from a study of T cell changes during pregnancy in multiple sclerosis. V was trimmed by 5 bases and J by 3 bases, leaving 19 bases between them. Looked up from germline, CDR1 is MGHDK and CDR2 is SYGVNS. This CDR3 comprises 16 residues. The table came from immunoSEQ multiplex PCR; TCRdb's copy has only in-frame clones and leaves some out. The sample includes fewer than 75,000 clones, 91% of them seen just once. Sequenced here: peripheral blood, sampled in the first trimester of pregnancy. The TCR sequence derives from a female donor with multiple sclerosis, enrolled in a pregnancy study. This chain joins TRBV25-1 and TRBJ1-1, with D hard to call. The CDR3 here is CASSPLGRTSDTEAFF. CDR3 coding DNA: TGTGCCAGCAGTCCCCTAGGGAGGACGTCGGACACTGAAGCTTTCTTT.